This entry describes one TCR beta chain. What it recognizes is unknown. PCR was performed using 60 Vbeta and 13 Jbeta primers. Produced via immunoSEQ multiplex PCR; TCRdb's table is partial and in-frame only. The sample has 70,000 to 85,000 clones, approximately 74% seen once. The data were taken from a study of cytomegalovirus exposure and HLA in healthy donors. Study-wide points: Roughly uniform depth of sequencing across donors was assumed in presence/absence analyses. Solely CMV serostatus was available to characterize immune exposure.

The germline V gene encodes CDR1 ENHRY and CDR2 SYGVKD. The CDR3 is 16 amino acids. J lost 5 bases, V lost 5 bases, and 14 bases had no gene match. The V and J genes are TRBV10-3 and TRBJ2-7; 8 bases are shared with TRBD1. Sequenced input: PBMCs. This TCR was sampled from a man aged 35-49 years in good health and CMV-seropositive. Here the CDR3 reads CAISYDLGQGVNEQYF. CDR3 coding DNA: TGTGCCATCAGTTATGATTTAGGACAGGGCGTTAACGAGCAGTACTTC.